One sample yielded the 21 T cell receptor beta chains listed below, sequenced in a study of T cell clones after liver transplantation. Profiling relied on immunoSEQ multiplex PCR, and the TCRdb table lists in-frame clones only, not all of them. The sample has around 19,000 clones, 88% seen once. Sequenced here: CD8+ T cells from blood, sampled before liver transplant. The source of these receptors is a human donor who received a liver transplant.

The chain is built from TRBV28 and TRBJ2-7, with a tentative D call TRBD2 (6 bases). Trimming took off 1 base at V and 3 bases at J, with 19 bases between the two ends. Germline lookup yields CDR1 MDHEN and CDR2 SYDVKM. CDR3 length equals 17 residues. The CDR3 is CASSLLLGIKTSYEQYF. CDR3 DNA sequence: TGTGCCAGCAGTTTATTGCTCGGGATAAAGACTAGCTACGAGCAGTACTTC.

The chain uses TRBV11-2 and TRBJ1-5; D call uncertain. The CDR3 extends over 14 amino acids. Trimming shortened V by 8 bases and J by 1 base, and 12 bases separated the two germline ends. Germline values: CDR1 SGHAT, CDR2 FQNNGV. As DNA, the CDR3 is TGTGCCAGCTCTGAGGGAGGGAGCAATCAGCCCCAGCATTTT. It is translated as CASSEGGSNQPQHF.

The V gene is TRBV28, the J gene TRBJ2-1, with 9 nucleotides matching TRBD2. The V gene's germline CDR1 is MDHEN and CDR2 SYDVKM. V lost 6 bases, J lost 5 bases, and 11 bases stayed unmatched. This CDR3 spans 16 amino acids. DNA for the CDR3: TGTGCCAGCAGCCCTGTAGCGGGAGCCAATAACAATGAGCAGTTCTTC. Its protein is CASSPVAGANNNEQFF. Complete variable domain (other parts from reference TRBV28 and TRBJ2-1): DVKVTQSSRYLVKRTGEKVFLECVQDMDHENMFWYRQDPGLGLRLIYFSYDVKMKEKGDIPEGYSVSREKKERFSLILESASTNQTSMYLCASSPVAGANNNEQFFGPGTRLTVL.

In its sample, this clone was seen once. The chain links TRBV21-1 to TRBJ2-5; the table calls TRBD1, which could not be checked here. TRBV21-1 is a pseudogene. This CDR3 is built from 15 residues. For the CDR3, the DNA is TGTGCCAGCAGCCCCCGTGGACAGGGAACGGAGACCCAGTACTTC. Protein sequence: CASSPRGQGTETQYF.

The rearrangement links TRBV27 to TRBJ2-7, with D perhaps matching TRBD1 or TRBD2 (5 bases each). With 4 bases removed from V and 5 bases from J, the gap between germline ends came to 18 bases. CDR1 and CDR2 from the germline V gene are MNHEY and SMNVEV (reference sequence). This CDR3 spans 15 amino acids. In DNA, the CDR3 is TGTGCCAGCAGTTATGTCGTAGGGGAGTCCCACGAGCAGTACTTC. Protein sequence: CASSYVVGESHEQYF.

The V call is TRBV27, the J call TRBJ2-1; 16 positions agree with TRBD2. Germline-derived CDR1 and CDR2 are MNHEY and SMNVEV (reference sequence). This CDR3 has 15 amino acids. J was trimmed by 9 bases and V by 3 bases; bases with no gene match: 2. CDR3 in amino acids: CASSFGTSGRGEQFF. The CDR3 region has the DNA TGTGCCAGCAGTTTCGGGACTAGCGGGAGGGGTGAGCAGTTCTTC.

The chain has TRBV27 and TRBJ2-1; D is unclear. The CDR3 loop spans 16 amino acids. Between the trimmed V and J ends, which lost 0 bases and 5 bases, there was a span of 14 bases. Germline assignment: CDR1 MNHEY and CDR2 SMNVEV (reference sequence). CDR3: CASSLSLGAGNNEQFF. The DNA for the CDR3 is TGTGCCAGCAGTTTATCCTTAGGTGCAGGCAACAATGAGCAGTTCTTC.

The chain joins TRBV13 to TRBJ1-4, with a possible D match to TRBD1 (5 bases). The germline CDR1 and CDR2 sequences are PRHDT and FYEKMQ (reference sequence). This CDR3 region has 15 residues. Trimming took 0 bases from V and 5 from J, leaving 10 bases between them. The CDR3 is CASSLGRGGNEKLFF. CDR3 coding DNA: TGTGCCAGCAGCTTAGGAAGGGGAGGAAATGAAAAACTGTTTTTT. The full variable domain, with the rest looked up from reference TRBV13 and TRBJ1-4, is AAGVIQSPRHLIKEKRETATLKCYPIPRHDTVYWYQQGPGQDPQFLISFYEKMQSDKGSIPDRFSAQQFSDYHSELNMSSLELGDSALYFCASSLGRGGNEKLFFGSGTQLSVL.

This clone has more than one count but fewer than ten. This chain joins TRBV27 and TRBJ1-1; a possible D gene is TRBD1 (5 bases). Germline-derived CDR1 and CDR2 are MNHEY and SMNVEV (reference sequence). V shed 2 bases and J shed 2 bases, with 6 bases lying between them. The CDR3 has 13 residues. The CDR3: CASSLGGNTEAFF. CDR3 DNA: TGTGCCAGCAGTTTAGGGGGTAACACTGAAGCTTTCTTT.

The chain combines TRBV7-9 with TRBJ2-1; D is perhaps TRBD2 (5 bases). V was trimmed by 3 bases and J by 6 bases, leaving 21 bases between them. CDR3 size: 17 residues. Per germline, CDR1 SEHNR and CDR2 FQNEAQ (reference sequence). For the CDR3, the DNA is TGTGCCAGCAGCTTGGCCTTGAGAGGGCCGAGAGGCAATGAGCAGTTCTTC. It encodes CASSLALRGPRGNEQFF. The entire variable domain, with the rest obtained from reference TRBV7-9 and TRBJ2-1, is as follows: DTGVSQNPRHKITKRGQNVTFRCDPISEHNRLYWYRQTLGQGPEFLTYFQNEAQLEKSRLLSDRFSAERPKGSFSTLEIQRTEQGDSAMYLCASSLALRGPRGNEQFFGPGTRLTVL.

This clone has a single count. CDR3 amino acids: CASSVEASGSYEQYF. CDR3 bases: TGTGCCAGCAGCGTAGAGGCTAGCGGGAGCTACGAGCAGTACTTC. The V gene is TRBV9, the J gene TRBJ2-7; 10 bases line up with TRBD2. J lost 3 bases, V lost 0 bases, and 3 bases had no gene match. Germline V gene data show CDR1 as SGDLS and CDR2 as YYNGEE. The CDR3 is 15 amino acids.

The CDR3 sequence: CASSVRTGDVGYTF. In nucleotides, the CDR3 is TGTGCCAGCAGTGTCCGCACAGGGGATGTTGGCTACACCTTC. The chain uses TRBV6-1 and TRBJ1-2; 7 bases are shared with TRBD1. The germline gives CDR1 MNHNS, CDR2 SASEGT. This CDR3 contains 14 residues. V lost 4 bases, J lost 7 bases, and 9 bases stayed unmatched.

This clone was observed a single time. The genes are TRBV11-2 and TRBJ2-3; 8 nucleotides align to TRBD1. Germline CDR1 and CDR2: SGHAT and FQNNGV. The CDR3 has 16 amino acids. The junction had 9 bases not matched to a gene; V was cut back by 0 bases and J by 7 bases. The CDR3 loop is CASSLDGDRSIHTQYF. The CDR3 DNA follows: TGTGCCAGCAGCTTAGACGGGGACAGGTCGATTCATACGCAGTATTTT.

The V gene is TRBV7-3, the J gene TRBJ2-1; the D is unclear. CDR1 and CDR2 (germline): SGHTA, FQGTGA. The CDR3 is 15 residues long. V dropped 5 bases and J dropped 4 bases, with 15 bases sitting between them. The DNA for the CDR3 is TGTGCCAGCAGCCCAGACGGGCACAATTACAATGAGCAGTTCTTC. Translating it yields CASSPDGHNYNEQFF.

The chain employs TRBV2 and TRBJ2-1, with D hard to call. The CDR3 is 15 amino acids. Per germline, CDR1 SNHLY and CDR2 FYNNEI. V was pared by 2 bases and J by 3 bases, with 11 bases between. The CDR3 region is CASSESTFFYNEQFF. The CDR3 bases are TGTGCCAGCAGTGAAAGTACCTTCTTCTACAATGAGCAGTTCTTC.

The chain employs TRBV5-4 and TRBJ2-7; TRBD2 matches at 7 bases. V was pared by 0 bases and J by 7 bases, with 7 bases of the junction left unmatched. CDR1 is SGHNT, CDR2 YYREEE, per germline (reference sequence). The CDR3 totals 14 residues. The DNA of the CDR3 is TGTGCCAGCAGCTTGGTGGGACTACCATGGGAGCAGTACTTC. Its translation: CASSLVGLPWEQYF. The variable domain in full, completed from reference TRBV5-4 and TRBJ2-7, reads ETGVTQSPTHLIKTRGQQVTLRCSSQSGHNTVSWYQQALGQGPQFIFQYYREEENGRGNFPPRFSGLQFPNYSSELNVNALELDDSALYLCASSLVGLPWEQYFGPGTRLTVT.

V gene TRBV27 combines with J gene TRBJ2-7; D could derive from TRBD1 or TRBD2 (5 bases each). Germline lookup yields CDR1 MNHEY and CDR2 SMNVEV (reference sequence). The CDR3 extends over 14 amino acids. Trimming left V 4 bases short and J 5 bases short, with 15 bases between. The DNA for the CDR3 is TGTGCCAGCAGTTCCCTGACCCGAGGGGACGAGCAGTACTTC. Protein sequence: CASSSLTRGDEQYF.

This rearrangement joins TRBV28 to TRBJ2-7; 13 bases are a match to TRBD2. Per the germline V gene, CDR1 is MDHEN and CDR2 is SYDVKM. With V trimmed by 6 bases and J by 1 base, 18 bases remained unmatched. The CDR3 loop spans 20 amino acids. The CDR3 DNA sequence: TGTGCCAGCAGAACCCTTCGCTCGCTACTAGCGGGAGGGAGGTCCTACGAGCAGTACTTC. This encodes CASRTLRSLLAGGRSYEQYF. Together with reference TRBV28 and TRBJ2-7, the CDR3 gives the full variable domain: DVKVTQSSRYLVKRTGEKVFLECVQDMDHENMFWYRQDPGLGLRLIYFSYDVKMKEKGDIPEGYSVSREKKERFSLILESASTNQTSMYLCASRTLRSLLAGGRSYEQYFGPGTRLTVT.

J is TRBJ2-1 and V is TRBV6-5; the match to TRBD2 covers 7 bases. Per the germline V gene, CDR1 is MNHEY and CDR2 is SVGAGI. The length of the CDR3 is 15 residues. The V gene end was trimmed by 4 bases and the J gene end by 4 bases; junction bases not matched to a gene: 7. DNA for the CDR3: TGTGCCAGCAGTTCGGGCCTTAGCGGGTACAATGAGCAGTTCTTC. The encoded protein is CASSSGLSGYNEQFF.

As DNA, the CDR3 is TGTGCCAGCTCACGGAGGACAGGGGGCGACGGCACTGAAGCTTTCTTT. Protein product: CASSRRTGGDGTEAFF. V is TRBV18 and J is TRBJ1-1; TRBD1 matches 11 bases. V dropped 4 bases and J dropped 4; count of bases not matched to a gene: 8. Germline V lookup: CDR1 KGHSH, CDR2 LQKENI. This CDR3 contains 16 residues. The full variable domain, with the rest looked up from reference TRBV18 and TRBJ1-1, is NAGVMQNPRHLVRRRGQEARLRCSPMKGHSHVYWYRQLPEEGLKFMVYLQKENIIDESGMPKERFSAEFPKEGPSILRIQQVVRGDSAAYFCASSRRTGGDGTEAFFGQGTRLTVV.

This rearrangement joins TRBV4-3 to TRBJ1-3; D gene ambiguous. The V end was cut by 4 bases, the J end by 4 bases, with 11 bases between. The CDR3 totals 14 residues. Germline CDR1 LGHNA, CDR2 YSLEER. CDR3 residues: CASSPLLEGNTIYF. The CDR3 region has the DNA TGCGCCAGCAGCCCACTTCTCGAGGGAAACACCATATATTTT.